A selection of T cell receptor beta chains follows, all from one sample in a study of PD-L1 blockade in urothelial cancer. Here immunoSEQ multiplex PCR was the method, and the copy in TCRdb shows in-frame clones only, minus some. Of about 74,000 clones in the sample, around four fifths were seen once. The sequencing here drew on PBMCs, taken around atezolizumab (anti-PD-L1) treatment. All receptors come from a man between 65 and 85 years old with urothelial cancer. Each CDR3 is given with its conserved first and last residue. Each record gives: D gene, clone size, J gene, V gene, CDR3 DNA, CDR3 protein. The D gene is left open where the match is weak. Size tells how often a clone was seen (once, few, many) or the class of an expanded clone, and some rows leave it out.

TRBD1	NA	TRBJ2-7	TRBV9	TGTGCCAGCAGCGTCCGACAGGGGTCATCCTACGAGCAGTACTTC	CASSVRQGSSYEQYF
NA	NA	TRBJ2-1	TRBV9	TGTGCCAGCAGCCCCGAACATGGGCGCTACAATGAGCAGTTCTTC	CASSPEHGRYNEQFF
TRBD2	NA	TRBJ2-5	TRBV29-1	TGCAGCGTCCTGACTAGCGGGCAAGAGACCCAGTACTTC	CSVLTSGQETQYF
NA	NA	TRBJ1-1	TRBV6-5	TGTGCCAGCACTTCTCCCGGGGGGGGCACTGAAGCTTTCTTT	CASTSPGGGTEAFF
TRBD2	few	TRBJ2-3	TRBV28	TGTGCCAGCAGTTTACCGGGACTAGCGGTAACAGATACGCAGTATTTT	CASSLPGLAVTDTQYF
NA	NA	TRBJ2-7	TRBV18	TGTGCCAGCTCACCTCAGACGAGGGCTGAGCAGTACTTC	CASSPQTRAEQYF
NA	few	TRBJ1-1	TRBV28	TGTGCCAGCAGTCCCTGGGGGGAGACAAGACGGACTGAAGCTTTCTTT	CASSPWGETRRTEAFF
NA	NA	TRBJ1-1	TRBV28	TGTGCCAGCAGCTTCCTCGACAGGTCGAACACTGAAGCTTTCTTT	CASSFLDRSNTEAFF
NA	once	TRBJ2-1	TRBV7-3	TGTGCCAGCAGCTTTCAAAACGGGGAGCAGTTCTTC	CASSFQNGEQFF
TRBD2	NA	TRBJ2-1	TRBV18	TGTGCCAGCTCGCCGGGACTAGCGGGGGCAGATGAGCAGTTCTTC	CASSPGLAGADEQFF
TRBD1	NA	TRBJ1-2	TRBV7-9	TGTGCCAGCAGCGCACAGGGGCTGACAGGCTATGGCTACACCTTC	CASSAQGLTGYGYTF
NA	NA	TRBJ1-3	TRBV7-9	TGTGCCAGCAGCTCTCTCCAAGGCTCTCGGGAAGGAAACACCATATATTTT	CASSSLQGSREGNTIYF
NA	NA	TRBJ2-1	TRBV10-2	TGCGCCAGCAGTGACCTTACACGTGGGCAGTTCTTC	CASSDLTRGQFF
NA	NA	TRBJ2-3	TRBV5-1	TGCGCCAGCAGCTTGTCAGGGGACACAGATACGCAGTATTTT	CASSLSGDTDTQYF
TRBD2	NA	TRBJ2-3	TRBV25-1	TGTGCCAGCAGTGAATATAAACCTAGCGGGCCTGGCACAGATACGCAGTATTTT	CASSEYKPSGPGTDTQYF
TRBD2	NA	TRBJ2-5	TRBV5-1	TGCGCCAGCAGCCCCCAGGGACTAGCGGAAGAGACCCAGTACTTC	CASSPQGLAEETQYF
TRBD1	NA	TRBJ2-3	TRBV5-1	TGCGCCAGCAGCGTACAGGGGGACACAGATACGCAGTATTTT	CASSVQGDTDTQYF
TRBD1	few	TRBJ2-7	TRBV10-3	TGTGCCATCAGTGCCCCGGGACAGGGTAGGTACGAGCAGTACTTC	CAISAPGQGRYEQYF
NA	once	TRBJ1-1	TRBV7-9	TGTGCCAGCAGCTTAGATATGAACACTGAAGCTTTCTTT	CASSLDMNTEAFF
NA	NA	TRBJ2-3	TRBV11-2	TGTGCCAGCAGCCGGGGGAGCGGACCCAGCACAGATACGCAGTATTTT	CASSRGSGPSTDTQYF
NA	NA	TRBJ2-1	TRBV25-1	TGTGCCAGCAAAGGAGTGCTCCGGGGCAATGAGCAGTTCTTC	CASKGVLRGNEQFF
NA	NA	TRBJ1-1	TRBV5-6	TGTGCCAGCAGCACCTCCTGGGGGGGCAGCCAAAAGGGAGCTTTCTTT	CASSTSWGGSQKGAFF
TRBD2	NA	TRBJ2-1	TRBV5-4	TGTGCCAGCAGCTTCACGGGACTAGCGGGATTCGATGAGCAGTTCTTC	CASSFTGLAGFDEQFF
NA	NA	TRBJ1-3	TRBV28	TGTGCCAGCAGCAAAACAGGCTCTGGAAACACCATATATTTT	CASSKTGSGNTIYF
NA	NA	TRBJ2-7	TRBV21-1	TGTGCCAGCAGCGTCGCCGCCAAGCCCTACGAGCAGTACTTC	CASSVAAKPYEQYF
NA	NA	TRBJ2-3	TRBV19	TGTGCCACCTCGGACTTAAGGGGCACAGATACGCAGTATTTT	CATSDLRGTDTQYF
TRBD1	NA	TRBJ2-1	TRBV4-1	TGCGCCAGCAGCCAGACGACAGGGGATGAGCAGTTCTTC	CASSQTTGDEQFF
NA	NA	TRBJ2-2	TRBV14	TGTGCCAGCAATGGCCAGGGTTGGACCGGGGAGCTGTTTTTT	CASNGQGWTGELFF